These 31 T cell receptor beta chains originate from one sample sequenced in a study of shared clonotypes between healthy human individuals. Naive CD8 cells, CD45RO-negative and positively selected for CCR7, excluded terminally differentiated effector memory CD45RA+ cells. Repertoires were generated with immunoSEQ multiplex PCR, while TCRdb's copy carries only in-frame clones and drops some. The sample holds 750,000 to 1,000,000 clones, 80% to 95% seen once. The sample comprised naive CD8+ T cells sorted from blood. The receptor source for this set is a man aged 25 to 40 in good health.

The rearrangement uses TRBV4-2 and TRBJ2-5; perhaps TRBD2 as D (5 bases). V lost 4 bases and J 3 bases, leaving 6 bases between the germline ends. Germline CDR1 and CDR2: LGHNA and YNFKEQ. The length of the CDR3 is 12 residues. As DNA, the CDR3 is TGTGCCAGCAGCCCGGAGGAAGAGACCCAGTACTTC. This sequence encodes CASSPEEETQYF.

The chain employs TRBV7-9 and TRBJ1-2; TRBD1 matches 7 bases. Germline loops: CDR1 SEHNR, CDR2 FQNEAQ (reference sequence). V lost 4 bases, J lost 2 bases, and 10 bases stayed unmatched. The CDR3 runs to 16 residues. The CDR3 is CASSSSTGDANYGYTF. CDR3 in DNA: TGTGCCAGCAGCTCCTCAACAGGGGATGCGAACTATGGCTACACCTTC. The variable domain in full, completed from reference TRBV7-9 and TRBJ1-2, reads DTGVSQNPRHKITKRGQNVTFRCDPISEHNRLYWYRQTLGQGPEFLTYFQNEAQLEKSRLLSDRFSAERPKGSFSTLEIQRTEQGDSAMYLCASSSSTGDANYGYTFGSGTRLTVV.

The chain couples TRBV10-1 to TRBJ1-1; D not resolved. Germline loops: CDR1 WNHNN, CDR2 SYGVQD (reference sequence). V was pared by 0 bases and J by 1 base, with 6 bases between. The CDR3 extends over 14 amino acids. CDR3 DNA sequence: TGCGCCAGCAGTGAGTCTTCAGGGAACACTGAAGCTTTCTTT. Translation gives CASSESSGNTEAFF.

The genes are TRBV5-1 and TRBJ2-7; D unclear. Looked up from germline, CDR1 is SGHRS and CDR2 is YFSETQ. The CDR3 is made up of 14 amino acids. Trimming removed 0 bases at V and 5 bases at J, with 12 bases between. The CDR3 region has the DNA TGCGCCAGCAGCTTGGAGTTGGGAAACGACGAGCAGTACTTC. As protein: CASSLELGNDEQYF.

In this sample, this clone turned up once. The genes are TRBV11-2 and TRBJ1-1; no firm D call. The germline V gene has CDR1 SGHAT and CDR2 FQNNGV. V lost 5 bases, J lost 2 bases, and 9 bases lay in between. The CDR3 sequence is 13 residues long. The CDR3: CASSLTPNTEAFF. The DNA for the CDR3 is TGTGCCAGCAGCCTAACACCTAACACTGAAGCTTTCTTT.

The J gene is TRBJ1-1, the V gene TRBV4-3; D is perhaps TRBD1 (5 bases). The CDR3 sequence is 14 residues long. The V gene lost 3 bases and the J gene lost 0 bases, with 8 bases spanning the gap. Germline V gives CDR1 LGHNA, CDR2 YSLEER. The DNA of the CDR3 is TGCGCCAGCAGCCACGCGGGACTGAACACTGAAGCTTTCTTT. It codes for CASSHAGLNTEAFF.

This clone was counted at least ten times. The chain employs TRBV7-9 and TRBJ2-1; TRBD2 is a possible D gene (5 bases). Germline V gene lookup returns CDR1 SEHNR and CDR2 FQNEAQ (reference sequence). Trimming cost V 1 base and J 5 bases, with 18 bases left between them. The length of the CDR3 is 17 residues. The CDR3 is CASSLGFSGPLHNEQFF. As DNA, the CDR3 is TGTGCCAGCAGCTTAGGTTTCAGCGGACCCCTCCACAATGAGCAGTTCTTC.

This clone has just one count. CDR3 bases: TGTGCCAGCACTATATTCCCCGGACCCACAGATACGCAGTATTTT. Its protein product is CASTIFPGPTDTQYF. The chain is built from TRBV6-5 and TRBJ2-3; D ambiguous. Germline assignment: CDR1 MNHEY and CDR2 SVGAGI. V shed 7 bases and J shed 2 bases, with 16 bases lying between them. The CDR3 sequence is 15 residues long.

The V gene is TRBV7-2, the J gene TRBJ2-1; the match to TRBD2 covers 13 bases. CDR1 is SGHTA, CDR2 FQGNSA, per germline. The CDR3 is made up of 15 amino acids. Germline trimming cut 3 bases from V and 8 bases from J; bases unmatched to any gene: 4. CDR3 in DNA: TGTGCCAGCAGCTTGACTAGCGGGGGGATGGATGAGCAGTTCTTC. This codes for CASSLTSGGMDEQFF.

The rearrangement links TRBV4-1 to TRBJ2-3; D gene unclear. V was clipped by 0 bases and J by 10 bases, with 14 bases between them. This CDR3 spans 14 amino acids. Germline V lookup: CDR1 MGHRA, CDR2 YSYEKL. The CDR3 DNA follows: TGCGCCAGCAGCCAAGAAATCGCCCCGTCTCCGCAGTATTTT. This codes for CASSQEIAPSPQYF.

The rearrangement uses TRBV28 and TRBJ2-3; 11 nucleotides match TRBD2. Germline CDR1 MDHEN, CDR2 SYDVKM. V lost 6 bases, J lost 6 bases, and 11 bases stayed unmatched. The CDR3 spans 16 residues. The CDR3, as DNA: TGTGCCAGCAGCAGGGGGCTAGCGGGAGGTATGGATACGCAGTATTTT. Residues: CASSRGLAGGMDTQYF. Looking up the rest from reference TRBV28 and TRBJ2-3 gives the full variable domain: DVKVTQSSRYLVKRTGEKVFLECVQDMDHENMFWYRQDPGLGLRLIYFSYDVKMKEKGDIPEGYSVSREKKERFSLILESASTNQTSMYLCASSRGLAGGMDTQYFGPGTRLTVL.

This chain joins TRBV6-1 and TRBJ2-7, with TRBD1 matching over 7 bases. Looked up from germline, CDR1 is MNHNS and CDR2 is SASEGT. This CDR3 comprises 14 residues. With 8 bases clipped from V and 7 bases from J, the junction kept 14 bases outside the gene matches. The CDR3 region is CASQRETGSGEQYF. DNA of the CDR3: TGTGCCAGCCAGAGAGAGACAGGGTCCGGGGAGCAGTACTTC.

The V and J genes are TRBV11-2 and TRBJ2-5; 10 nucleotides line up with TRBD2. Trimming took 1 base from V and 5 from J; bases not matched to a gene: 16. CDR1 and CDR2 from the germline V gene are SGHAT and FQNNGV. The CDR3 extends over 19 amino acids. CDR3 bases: TGTGCCAGCAGCTTAGTAGGTCTAGCGGGAGTATTGAGTGTGGAGACCCAGTACTTC. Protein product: CASSLVGLAGVLSVETQYF.

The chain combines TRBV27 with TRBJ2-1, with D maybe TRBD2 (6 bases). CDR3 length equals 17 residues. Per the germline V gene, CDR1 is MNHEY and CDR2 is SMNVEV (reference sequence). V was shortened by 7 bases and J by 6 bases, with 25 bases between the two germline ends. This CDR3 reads CASTQRRDFKHGNEQFF. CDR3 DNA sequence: TGTGCCAGCACCCAACGCCGGGACTTTAAGCATGGCAATGAGCAGTTCTTC.

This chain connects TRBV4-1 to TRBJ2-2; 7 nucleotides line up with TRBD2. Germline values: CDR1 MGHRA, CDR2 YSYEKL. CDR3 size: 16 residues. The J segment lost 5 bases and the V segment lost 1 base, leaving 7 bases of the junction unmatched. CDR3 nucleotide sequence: TGCGCCAGCAGCCAAGTTCCTAGCGGAGAAACCGGGGAGCTGTTTTTT. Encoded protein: CASSQVPSGETGELFF.

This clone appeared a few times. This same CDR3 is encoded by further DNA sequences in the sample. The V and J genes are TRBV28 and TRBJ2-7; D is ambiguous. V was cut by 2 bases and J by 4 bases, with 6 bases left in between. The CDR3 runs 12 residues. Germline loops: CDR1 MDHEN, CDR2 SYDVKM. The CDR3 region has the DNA TGTGCCAGCAGTTTAATTGGATACGAGCAGTACTTC. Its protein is CASSLIGYEQYF.

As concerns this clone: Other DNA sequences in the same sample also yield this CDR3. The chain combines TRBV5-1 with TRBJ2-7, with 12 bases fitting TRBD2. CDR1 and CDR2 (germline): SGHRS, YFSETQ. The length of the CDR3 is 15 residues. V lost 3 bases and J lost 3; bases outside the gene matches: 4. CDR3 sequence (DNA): TGCGCCAGCAGCTCACTAGCGGGAGGAAGCTACGAGCAGTACTTC. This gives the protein CASSSLAGGSYEQYF.

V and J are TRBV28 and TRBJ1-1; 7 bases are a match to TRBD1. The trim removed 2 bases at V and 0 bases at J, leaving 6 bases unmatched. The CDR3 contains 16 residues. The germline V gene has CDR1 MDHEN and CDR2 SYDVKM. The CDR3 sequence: CASSLGAGGMNTEAFF. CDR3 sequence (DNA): TGTGCCAGCAGTTTAGGGGCAGGGGGGATGAACACTGAAGCTTTCTTT.

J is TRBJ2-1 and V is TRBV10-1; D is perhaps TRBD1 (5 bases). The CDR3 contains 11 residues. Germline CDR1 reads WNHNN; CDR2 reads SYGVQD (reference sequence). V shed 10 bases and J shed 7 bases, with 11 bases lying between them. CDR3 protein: CATGAGNEQFF. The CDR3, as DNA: TGCGCCACCGGAGCAGGGAATGAGCAGTTCTTC.

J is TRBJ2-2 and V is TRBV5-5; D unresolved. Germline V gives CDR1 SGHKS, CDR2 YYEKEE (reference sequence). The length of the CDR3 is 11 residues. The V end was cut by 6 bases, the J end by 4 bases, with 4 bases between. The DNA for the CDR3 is TGTGCCAGCACCCTCACCGGGGAGCTGTTTTTT. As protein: CASTLTGELFF. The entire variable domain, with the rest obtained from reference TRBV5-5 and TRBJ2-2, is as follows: DAGVTQSPTHLIKTRGQQVTLRCSPISGHKSVSWYQQVLGQGPQFIFQYYEKEERGRGNFPDRFSARQFPNYSSELNVNALLLGDSALYLCASTLTGELFFGEGSRLTVL.

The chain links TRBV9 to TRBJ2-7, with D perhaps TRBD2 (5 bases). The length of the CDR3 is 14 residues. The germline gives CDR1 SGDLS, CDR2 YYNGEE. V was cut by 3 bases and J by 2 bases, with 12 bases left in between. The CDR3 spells CASSAPGNPYEQYF. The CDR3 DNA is TGTGCCAGCAGCGCACCCGGGAACCCCTACGAGCAGTACTTC.

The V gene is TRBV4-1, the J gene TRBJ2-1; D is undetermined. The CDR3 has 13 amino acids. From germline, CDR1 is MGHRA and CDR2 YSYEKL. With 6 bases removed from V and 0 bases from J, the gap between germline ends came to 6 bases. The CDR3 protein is CASRGNSYNEQFF. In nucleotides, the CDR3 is TGCGCCAGCAGGGGAAACTCCTACAATGAGCAGTTCTTC.

For the CDR3, the DNA is TGCGCCAGCAGCCAAGAGGGACAGGGTTTCCCCCTCTATGGCTACACCTTC. It translates to CASSQEGQGFPLYGYTF. V gene TRBV4-1 combines with J gene TRBJ1-2; TRBD1 matches 9 bases. This CDR3 spans 17 amino acids. V was pared by 0 bases and J by 4 bases, with 9 bases of the junction left unmatched. CDR1 is MGHRA and CDR2 is YSYEKL in the germline V gene.

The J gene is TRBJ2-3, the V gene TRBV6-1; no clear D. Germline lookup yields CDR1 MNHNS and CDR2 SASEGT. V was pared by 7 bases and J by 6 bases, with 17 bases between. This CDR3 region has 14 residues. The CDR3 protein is CASTKPTSDDTQYF. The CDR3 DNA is TGTGCCAGCACAAAGCCGACCTCCGACGATACGCAGTATTTT.

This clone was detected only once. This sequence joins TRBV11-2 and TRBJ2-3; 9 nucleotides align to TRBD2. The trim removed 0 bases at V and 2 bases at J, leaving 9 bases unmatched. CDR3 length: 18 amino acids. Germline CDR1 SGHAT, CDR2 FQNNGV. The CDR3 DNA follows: TGTGCCAGCAGCTTAGAGGGGGTGACTAGCGGTTCCACAGATACGCAGTATTTT. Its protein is CASSLEGVTSGSTDTQYF. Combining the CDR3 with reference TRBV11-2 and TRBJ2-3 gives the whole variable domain EAGVAQSPRYKIIEKRQSVAFWCNPISGHATLYWYQQILGQGPKLLIQFQNNGVVDDSQLPKDRFSAERLKGVDSTLKIQPAKLEDSAVYLCASSLEGVTSGSTDTQYFGPGTRLTVL.

Here the CDR3 reads CASSPPRNTQYF. CDR3 DNA: TGTGCCAGCTCACCACCGCGAAATACGCAGTATTTT. The genes are TRBV18 and TRBJ2-3; D uncertain. Germline CDR1 KGHSH, CDR2 LQKENI. Trimming pared 0 bases from V and 7 bases from J, leaving 5 bases between. CDR3 length equals 12 residues.

Here the CDR3 reads CASSPTTTSPEGETQYF. For the CDR3, the DNA is TGTGCCAGCAGCCCTACCACGACTAGTCCCGAAGGAGAGACCCAGTACTTC. This rearrangement joins TRBV7-8 to TRBJ2-5; possibly TRBD2 for D (6 bases). Germline CDR1 is SGHVS and CDR2 is FQNEAQ. The germline V and J ends were trimmed by 5 bases and 4 bases, with 23 bases remaining between them. The CDR3 consists of 17 residues. The whole variable domain, filled in from reference TRBV7-8 and TRBJ2-5, reads GAGVSQSPRYKVAKRGQDVALRCDPISGHVSLFWYQQALGQGPEFLTYFQNEAQLDKSGLPSDRFFAERPEGSVSTLKIQRTQQEDSAVYLCASSPTTTSPEGETQYFGPGTRLLVL.

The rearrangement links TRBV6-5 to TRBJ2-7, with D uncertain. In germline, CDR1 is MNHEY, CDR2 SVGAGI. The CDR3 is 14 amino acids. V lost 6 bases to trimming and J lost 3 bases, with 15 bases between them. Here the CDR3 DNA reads TGTGCCAGCAGCCACGGACGGGTCAACTACGAGCAGTACTTC. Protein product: CASSHGRVNYEQYF.

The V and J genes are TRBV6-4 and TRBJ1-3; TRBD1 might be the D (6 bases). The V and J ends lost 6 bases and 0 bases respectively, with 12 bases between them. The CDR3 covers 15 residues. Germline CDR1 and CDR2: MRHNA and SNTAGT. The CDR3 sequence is CASREDSSSGNTIYF. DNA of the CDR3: TGTGCCAGCAGGGAGGACAGCTCCTCTGGAAACACCATATATTTT.

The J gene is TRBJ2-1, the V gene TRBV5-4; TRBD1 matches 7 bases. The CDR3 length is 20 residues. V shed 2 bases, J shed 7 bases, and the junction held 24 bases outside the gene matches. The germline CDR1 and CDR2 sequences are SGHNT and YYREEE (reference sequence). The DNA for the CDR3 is TGTGCCAGCAGCTTTGGGGACAGTCTTACCCAGTCAACCTACCTTAATGAGCAGTTCTTC. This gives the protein CASSFGDSLTQSTYLNEQFF.

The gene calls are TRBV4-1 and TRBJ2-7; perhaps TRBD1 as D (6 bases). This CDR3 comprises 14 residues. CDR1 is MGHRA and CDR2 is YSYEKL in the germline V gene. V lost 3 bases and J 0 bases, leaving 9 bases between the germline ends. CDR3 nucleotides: TGCGCCAGCAGCCAGACAGGATCCTCCTACGAGCAGTACTTC. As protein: CASSQTGSSYEQYF.